The 15 T cell receptor beta chains below come from one sample, sequenced in a study of shared clonotypes between healthy human individuals. Measured with immunoSEQ multiplex PCR; TCRdb has only the in-frame clones, and not every one. In the table there are 330,000 or so clones, about 73% of which are singletons. Sequencing was performed on memory CD4+ T cells sorted from blood. Regarding subset: CD45RA-negative fraction. The receptors stem from a man aged 25-45 years in good health.

The DNA of the CDR3 is TGTGCCAGTAGCGGACGGGCCTACGAGCAGTACTTC. Residues: CASSGRAYEQYF. V is TRBV19 and J is TRBJ2-7; D not certain. Germline CDR1 and CDR2: LNHDA and SQIVND (reference sequence). This CDR3 comprises 12 residues. Trimming cost V 6 bases and J 2 bases, with 8 bases left between them.

This clone was counted between two and nine times. The chain combines TRBV6-6 with TRBJ2-1; 9 nucleotides align to TRBD2. Germline CDR1 reads MNHNY; CDR2 reads SVGAGI (reference sequence). This CDR3 spans 16 amino acids. V was pared by 2 bases and J by 6 bases, with 8 bases of the junction left unmatched. CDR3 sequence: CASSYAAGGVLNEQFF. The CDR3 nucleotides are TGTGCCAGCAGTTACGCCGCGGGAGGGGTTCTCAATGAGCAGTTCTTC.

As DNA, the CDR3 is TGTGCCAGCAGTGAAGAGACCCTCACGCCCTACGAGCAGTACTTC. Encoded protein: CASSEETLTPYEQYF. The rearrangement joins TRBV6-1 to TRBJ2-7; D is undetermined. Germline V gene lookup returns CDR1 MNHNS and CDR2 SASEGT. V was pared by 1 base and J by 2 bases, with 12 bases between. This CDR3 is 15 amino acids long.

This chain connects TRBV10-3 to TRBJ1-5, with 9 bases identical to TRBD1. V lost 6 bases to trimming and J lost 7 bases; unmatched junction nucleotides: 4. This CDR3 spans 13 amino acids. Germline-derived CDR1 and CDR2 are ENHRY and SYGVKD. The CDR3 loop reads CAISRDRDQPQHF. As DNA, the CDR3 is TGTGCCATCAGCCGGGACAGGGACCAGCCCCAGCATTTT.

The V and J genes are TRBV6-4 and TRBJ2-2; the D gene is possibly TRBD1 (5 bases). There are 13 residues in the CDR3. Germline V gene lookup returns CDR1 MRHNA and CDR2 SNTAGT. V was trimmed by 5 bases and J by 1 base, leaving 5 bases between them. CDR3 protein: CASSTGNTGELFF. In DNA, the CDR3 is TGTGCCAGCAGTACAGGGAACACCGGGGAGCTGTTTTTT.

The chain uses TRBV11-2 and TRBJ2-5, with D unclear. The V gene's germline CDR1 is SGHAT and CDR2 FQNNGV. The CDR3 consists of 14 residues. Trimming shortened V by 5 bases and J by 5 bases, and 15 bases separated the two germline ends. CDR3: CASSRMAATETQYF. CDR3 sequence (DNA): TGTGCCAGCAGCCGTATGGCAGCTACGGAGACCCAGTACTTC. The full variable domain, rest sourced from reference TRBV11-2 and TRBJ2-5, is EAGVAQSPRYKIIEKRQSVAFWCNPISGHATLYWYQQILGQGPKLLIQFQNNGVVDDSQLPKDRFSAERLKGVDSTLKIQPAKLEDSAVYLCASSRMAATETQYFGPGTRLLVL.

This sequence joins TRBV9 and TRBJ1-5; TRBD1 aligns across 7 bases. The CDR3 runs to 13 residues. V was clipped by 4 bases and J by 7 bases; unmatched bases: 5. CDR1 and CDR2 from the germline V gene are SGDLS and YYNGEE. The DNA of the CDR3 is TGTGCCAGCAGCCGGGGAGGGGGCCAGCCCCAGCATTTT. Its protein is CASSRGGGQPQHF. The full variable domain, rest sourced from reference TRBV9 and TRBJ1-5, is DSGVTQTPKHLITATGQRVTLRCSPRSGDLSVYWYQQSLDQGLQFLIQYYNGEERAKGNILERFSAQQFPDLHSELNLSSLELGDSALYFCASSRGGGQPQHFGDGTRLSIL.

The CDR3 DNA reads TGTGCCAGCAGCTTAGGAGGGGGGGCTAACTATGGCTACACCTTC. Translated: CASSLGGGANYGYTF. This sequence joins TRBV13 and TRBJ1-2; the D gene is possibly TRBD1 (6 bases). Trimming removed 0 bases at V and 0 bases at J, with 8 bases between. CDR1 PRHDT and CDR2 FYEKMQ come from the germline V gene (reference sequence). This CDR3 contains 15 residues.

The chain couples TRBV28 to TRBJ2-3; D is ambiguous. Trimming removed 7 bases from V and 1 base from J, with 3 bases in between. Germline-derived CDR1 and CDR2 are MDHEN and SYDVKM. This CDR3 is 11 amino acids long. CDR3 residues: CASTGTDTQYF. DNA for the CDR3: TGTGCCAGCACGGGCACAGATACGCAGTATTTT.

The chain links TRBV5-1 to TRBJ2-1; 12 bases line up with TRBD2. This CDR3 has 16 residues. V lost 4 bases, J lost 4 bases, and 6 bases stayed unmatched. Germline CDR1 SGHRS, CDR2 YFSETQ. The CDR3 coding sequence is TGCGCCAGCAGCACCTACGGGACTAGCGGGTACAATGAGCAGTTCTTC. This codes for CASSTYGTSGYNEQFF.

V is TRBV10-3 and J is TRBJ1-1, with TRBD1 matching 7 bases. After removal of 3 bases from V and 3 bases from J, the junction contained 10 bases not matched to a gene. The CDR3 consists of 16 residues. Germline V gene sequence: CDR1 ENHRY, CDR2 SYGVKD. The CDR3 bases are TGTGCCATCAGTGACCAAGACAGGGTGCTCGACACTGAAGCTTTCTTT. It translates to CAISDQDRVLDTEAFF.

The chain joins TRBV28 to TRBJ1-1; TRBD1 agrees at 7 bases. V lost 5 bases to trimming and J lost 10 bases; unmatched junction nucleotides: 16. The CDR3 runs 15 residues. Germline CDR1 MDHEN, CDR2 SYDVKM. DNA for the CDR3: TGTGCCAGCAGTACGCCACGACAGGGAATTTTACTAGCTTTCTTT. It encodes CASSTPRQGILLAFF.

This clone showed up just once. The chain has TRBV4-2 and TRBJ1-2, with D maybe TRBD1 (6 bases). The CDR3 is 17 residues long. V was trimmed by 1 base and J by 1 base, leaving 16 bases between them. CDR1 and CDR2 (germline): LGHNA, YNFKEQ. CDR3 nucleotides: TGTGCCAGCAGCCAAGGGCAGGTGGGGGCTGGTAACTATGGCTACACCTTC. This gives the protein CASSQGQVGAGNYGYTF.

The chain combines TRBV7-6 with TRBJ1-3; perhaps TRBD1 as D (6 bases). The CDR3 extends over 13 amino acids. The germline gives CDR1 SGHVS, CDR2 FNYEAQ. Trimming cost V 5 bases and J 8 bases, with 13 bases left between them. CDR3 loop: CASSPGRGDTIYF. DNA for the CDR3: TGTGCCAGCAGCCCCGGCAGGGGTGACACCATATATTTT.

CDR3: CASSPFGRYTDTQYF. The CDR3 DNA reads TGCGCCAGCAGTCCATTCGGGAGATACACAGATACGCAGTATTTT. The rearrangement links TRBV5-1 to TRBJ2-3, with D maybe TRBD2 (6 bases). The CDR3 sequence is 15 residues long. Germline V lookup: CDR1 SGHRS, CDR2 YFSETQ. V was trimmed by 5 bases and J by 2 bases, leaving 15 bases between them.